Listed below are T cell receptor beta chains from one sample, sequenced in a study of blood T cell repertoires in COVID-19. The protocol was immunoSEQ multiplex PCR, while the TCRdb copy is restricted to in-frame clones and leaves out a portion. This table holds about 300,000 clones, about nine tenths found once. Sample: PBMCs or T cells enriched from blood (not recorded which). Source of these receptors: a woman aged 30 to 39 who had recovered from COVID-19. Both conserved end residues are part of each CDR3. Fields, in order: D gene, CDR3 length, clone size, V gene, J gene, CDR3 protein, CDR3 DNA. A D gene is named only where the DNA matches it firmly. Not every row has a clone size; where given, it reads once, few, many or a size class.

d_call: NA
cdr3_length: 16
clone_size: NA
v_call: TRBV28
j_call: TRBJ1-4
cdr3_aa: CASSWLRTTTNEKLFF
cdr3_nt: TGTGCCAGCAGTTGGCTTCGGACAACAACTAATGAAAAACTGTTTTTT

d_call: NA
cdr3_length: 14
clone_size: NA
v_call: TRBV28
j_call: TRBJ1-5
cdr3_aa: CASSSPQGRQPQHF
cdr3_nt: TGTGCCAGCAGTTCGCCACAGGGACGCCAGCCCCAGCATTTT

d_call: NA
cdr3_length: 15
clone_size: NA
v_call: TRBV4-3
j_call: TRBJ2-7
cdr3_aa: CASSQDTRRAYEQYF
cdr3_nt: TGCGCCAGCAGCCAAGATACTAGAAGGGCCTACGAGCAGTACTTC

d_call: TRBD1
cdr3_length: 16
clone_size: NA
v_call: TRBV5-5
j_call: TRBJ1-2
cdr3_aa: CASSGIPGQEDYGYTF
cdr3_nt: TGTGCCAGCAGCGGGATTCCGGGACAGGAGGACTATGGCTACACCTTC

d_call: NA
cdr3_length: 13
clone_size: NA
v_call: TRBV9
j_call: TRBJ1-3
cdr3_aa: CASSPWGRDTIYF
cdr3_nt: TGTGCCAGCAGCCCCTGGGGGAGGGACACCATATATTTT

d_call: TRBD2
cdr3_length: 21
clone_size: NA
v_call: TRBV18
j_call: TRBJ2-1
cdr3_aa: CASSPMRGGSGSTSSYNEQFF
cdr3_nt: TGTGCCAGCTCACCCATGAGGGGCGGTAGCGGGTCTACTAGCTCCTACAATGAGCAGTTCTTC

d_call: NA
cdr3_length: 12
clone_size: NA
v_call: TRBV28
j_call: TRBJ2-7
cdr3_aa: CASSFQGGKQYF
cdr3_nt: TGTGCCAGCAGTTTCCAGGGTGGCAAGCAGTACTTC

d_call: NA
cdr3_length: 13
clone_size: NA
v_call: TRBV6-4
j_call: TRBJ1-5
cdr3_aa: CASSTGRDQPQHF
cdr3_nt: TGTGCCAGCAGCACAGGTCGCGACCAGCCCCAGCATTTT

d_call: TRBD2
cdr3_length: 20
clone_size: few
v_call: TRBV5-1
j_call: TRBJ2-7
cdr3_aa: CASSKPPTSSGSSSSYEQYF
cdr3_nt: TGCGCCAGCAGCAAACCACCAACTTCTAGCGGGTCCTCTAGCTCCTACGAGCAGTACTTC

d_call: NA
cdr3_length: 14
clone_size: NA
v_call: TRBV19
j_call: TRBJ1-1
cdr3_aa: CASSASQGNTEAFF
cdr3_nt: TGTGCCAGTAGCGCTTCACAGGGGAACACTGAAGCTTTCTTT

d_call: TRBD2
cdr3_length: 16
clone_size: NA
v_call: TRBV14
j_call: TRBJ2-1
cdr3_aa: CASSQGIAGKYNEQFF
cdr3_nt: TGTGCCAGCAGCCAAGGAATAGCGGGGAAGTACAATGAGCAGTTCTTC

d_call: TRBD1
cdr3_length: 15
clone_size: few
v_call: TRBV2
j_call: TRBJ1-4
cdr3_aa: CASRARQGRDEKLFF
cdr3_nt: TGTGCCAGCAGAGCAAGACAGGGGCGGGATGAAAAACTGTTTTTT

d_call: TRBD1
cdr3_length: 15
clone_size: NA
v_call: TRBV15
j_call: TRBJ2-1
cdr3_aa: CATSSDRGSYNEQFF
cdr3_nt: TGTGCCACCAGCAGTGACAGGGGCTCCTACAATGAGCAGTTCTTC

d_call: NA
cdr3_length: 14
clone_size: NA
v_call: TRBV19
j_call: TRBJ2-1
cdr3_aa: CASSINPSVNEQFF
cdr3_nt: TGTGCCAGTAGTATAAATCCTTCGGTCAATGAGCAGTTCTTC

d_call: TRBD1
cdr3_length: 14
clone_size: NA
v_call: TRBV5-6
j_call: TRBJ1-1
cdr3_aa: CASSLAGGTTEAFF
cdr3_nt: TGTGCCAGCAGCTTGGCAGGGGGCACCACTGAAGCTTTCTTT

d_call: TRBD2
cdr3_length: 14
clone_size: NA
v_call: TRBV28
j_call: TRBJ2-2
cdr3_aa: CASRGLASTGELFF
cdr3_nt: TGTGCCAGCAGGGGACTAGCTAGCACCGGGGAGCTGTTTTTT

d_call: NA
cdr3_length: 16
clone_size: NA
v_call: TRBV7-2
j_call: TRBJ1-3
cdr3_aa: CASSLGHTTSGNTIYF
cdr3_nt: TGTGCCAGCAGCTTAGGACATACAACCTCTGGAAACACCATATATTTT

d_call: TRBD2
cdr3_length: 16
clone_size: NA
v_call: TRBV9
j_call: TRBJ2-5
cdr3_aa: CASSAGGLAGAETQYF
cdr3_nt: TGTGCCAGCAGCGCAGGGGGACTAGCGGGAGCCGAGACCCAGTACTTC

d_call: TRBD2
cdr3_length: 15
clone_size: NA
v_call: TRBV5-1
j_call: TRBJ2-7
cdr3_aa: CASSLGVIAGHEQYF
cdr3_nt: TGCGCCAGCAGCTTGGGAGTTATAGCGGGCCACGAGCAGTACTTC

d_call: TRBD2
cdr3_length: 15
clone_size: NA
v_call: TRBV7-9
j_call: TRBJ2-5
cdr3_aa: CASSPGGGIGETQYF
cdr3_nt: TGTGCCAGCAGCCCCGGGGGAGGGATTGGAGAGACCCAGTACTTC

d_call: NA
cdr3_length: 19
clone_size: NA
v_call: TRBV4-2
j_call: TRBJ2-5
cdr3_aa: CASSLSPGLAPPLGETQYF
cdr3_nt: TGTGCCAGCAGCCTGAGTCCCGGGCTAGCCCCCCCCCTCGGGGAGACCCAGTACTTC

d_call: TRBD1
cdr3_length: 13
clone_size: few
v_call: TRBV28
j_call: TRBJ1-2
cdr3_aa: CASSIRGLAGYTF
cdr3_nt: TGTGCCAGCAGTATCAGGGGGCTGGCTGGCTACACCTTC

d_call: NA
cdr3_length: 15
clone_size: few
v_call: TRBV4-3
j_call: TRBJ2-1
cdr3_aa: CASSQDMQAYNEQFF
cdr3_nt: TGCGCCAGCAGCCAAGATATGCAGGCATACAATGAGCAGTTCTTC

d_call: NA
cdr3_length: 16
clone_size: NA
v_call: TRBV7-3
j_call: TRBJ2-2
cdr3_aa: CASSLSPGSDTGELFF
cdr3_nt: TGTGCCAGCAGCTTAAGTCCGGGGTCGGACACCGGGGAGCTGTTTTTT

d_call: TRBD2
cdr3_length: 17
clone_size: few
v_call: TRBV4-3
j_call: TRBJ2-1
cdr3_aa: CASSQDLELAGGGEQFF
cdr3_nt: TGCGCCAGCAGCCAAGATCTGGAACTAGCGGGAGGAGGTGAGCAGTTCTTC

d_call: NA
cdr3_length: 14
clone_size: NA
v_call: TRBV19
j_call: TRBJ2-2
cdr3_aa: CASSIRGNTGELFF
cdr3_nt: TGTGCCAGTAGTATCAGGGGCAACACCGGGGAGCTGTTTTTT

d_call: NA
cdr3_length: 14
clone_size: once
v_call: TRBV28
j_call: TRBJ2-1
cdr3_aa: CASRGTSSYNEQFF
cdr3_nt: TGTGCCAGCAGAGGCACTAGCTCCTACAATGAGCAGTTCTTC

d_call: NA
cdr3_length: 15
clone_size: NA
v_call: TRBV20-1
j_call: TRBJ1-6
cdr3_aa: CSASRFEGRLVRLHF
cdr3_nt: TGCAGTGCTAGTAGGTTTGAAGGGAGGCTGGTGCGGCTCCACTTT

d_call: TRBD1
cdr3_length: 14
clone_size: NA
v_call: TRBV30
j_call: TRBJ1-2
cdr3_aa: CAWKGQGAGYGYTF
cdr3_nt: TGTGCCTGGAAAGGACAGGGGGCTGGCTATGGCTACACCTTC

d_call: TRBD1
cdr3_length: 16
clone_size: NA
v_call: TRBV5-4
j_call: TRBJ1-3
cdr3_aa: CASSLALQGSGNTIYF
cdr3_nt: TGTGCCAGCAGCTTGGCCCTACAGGGGTCCGGAAACACCATATATTTT

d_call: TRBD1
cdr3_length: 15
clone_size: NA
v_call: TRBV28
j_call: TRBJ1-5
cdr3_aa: CASSLGQGQGQTQHF
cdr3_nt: TGTGCCAGCAGTTTAGGTCAGGGACAGGGTCAGACCCAGCATTTT

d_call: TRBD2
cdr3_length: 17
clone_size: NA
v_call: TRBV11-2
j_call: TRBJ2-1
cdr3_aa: CASSLATQLAAYNEQFF
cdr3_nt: TGTGCCAGCAGCTTAGCCACACAACTAGCGGCTTACAATGAGCAGTTCTTC

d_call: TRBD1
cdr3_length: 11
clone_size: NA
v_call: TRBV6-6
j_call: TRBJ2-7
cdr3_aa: CASSGQAEQYF
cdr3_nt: TGTGCCAGCAGCGGACAGGCCGAGCAGTACTTC

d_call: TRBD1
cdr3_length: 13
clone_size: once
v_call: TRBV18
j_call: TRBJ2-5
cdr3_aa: CASSTGGYETQYF
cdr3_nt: TGTGCCAGCTCGACAGGGGGTTACGAGACCCAGTACTTC

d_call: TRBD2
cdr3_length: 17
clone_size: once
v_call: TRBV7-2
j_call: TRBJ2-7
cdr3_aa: CASSIPPSGGYAYEQYF
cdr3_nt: TGTGCCAGCAGCATACCCCCTAGCGGGGGATACGCCTACGAGCAGTACTTC

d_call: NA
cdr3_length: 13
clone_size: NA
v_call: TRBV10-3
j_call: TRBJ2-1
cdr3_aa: CAISAPEGRRQFF
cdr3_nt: TGTGCCATCAGTGCACCGGAGGGTCGGCGTCAGTTCTTC

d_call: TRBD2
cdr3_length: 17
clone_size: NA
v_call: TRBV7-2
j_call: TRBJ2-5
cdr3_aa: CASSLRVGLAGPSAQYF
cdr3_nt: TGTGCCAGCAGCTTAAGAGTTGGGCTAGCGGGACCCTCGGCCCAGTACTTC

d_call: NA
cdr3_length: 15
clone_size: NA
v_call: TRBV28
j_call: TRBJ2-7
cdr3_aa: CASGGTDPVSYEQYF
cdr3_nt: TGTGCCAGCGGGGGGACAGACCCCGTCTCCTACGAGCAGTACTTC

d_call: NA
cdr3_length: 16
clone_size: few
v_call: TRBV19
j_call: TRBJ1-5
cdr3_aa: CASSPLGNSPNQPQHF
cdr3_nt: TGTGCCAGTAGTCCGTTGGGCAATTCGCCCAATCAGCCCCAGCATTTT

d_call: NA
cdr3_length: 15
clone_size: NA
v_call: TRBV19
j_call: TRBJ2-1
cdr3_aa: CASSPLAGLYNEQFF
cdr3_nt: TGTGCCAGTAGCCCCTTGGCAGGGTTATACAATGAGCAGTTCTTC

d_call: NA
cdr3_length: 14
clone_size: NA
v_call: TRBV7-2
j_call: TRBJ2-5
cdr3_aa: CASNRGGNGETQYF
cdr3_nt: TGTGCCAGCAATAGAGGTGGAAACGGAGAGACCCAGTACTTC

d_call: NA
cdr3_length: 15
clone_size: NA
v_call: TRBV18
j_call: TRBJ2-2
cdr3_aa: CASSPPTMNTGELFF
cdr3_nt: TGTGCCAGCTCACCCCCGACAATGAACACCGGGGAGCTGTTTTTT

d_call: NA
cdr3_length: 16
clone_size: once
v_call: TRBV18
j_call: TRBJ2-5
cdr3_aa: CASSPPLPQGQETQYF
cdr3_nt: TGTGCCAGCTCACCACCTCTCCCACAGGGTCAAGAGACCCAGTACTTC

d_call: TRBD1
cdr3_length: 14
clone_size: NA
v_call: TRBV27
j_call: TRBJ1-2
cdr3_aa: CASSPTGGNYGYTF
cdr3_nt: TGTGCCAGCAGTCCCACAGGGGGCAACTATGGCTACACCTTC

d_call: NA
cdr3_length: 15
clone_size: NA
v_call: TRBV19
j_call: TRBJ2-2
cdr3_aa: CASSSGQRNTGELFF
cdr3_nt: TGTGCCAGTAGTTCCGGACAGAGGAACACCGGGGAGCTGTTTTTT

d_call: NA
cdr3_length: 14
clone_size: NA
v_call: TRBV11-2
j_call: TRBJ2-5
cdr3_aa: CASSLRTDQETQYF
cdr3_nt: TGTGCCAGCAGCCTACGGACTGACCAAGAGACCCAGTACTTC

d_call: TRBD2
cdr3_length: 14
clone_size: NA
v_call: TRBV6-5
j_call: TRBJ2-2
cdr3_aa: CASSQRESTGELFF
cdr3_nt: TGTGCCAGCAGTCAGCGGGAGAGCACCGGGGAGCTGTTTTTT

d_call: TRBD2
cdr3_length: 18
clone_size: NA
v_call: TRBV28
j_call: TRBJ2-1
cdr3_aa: CASSPRLAGGPRGNEQFF
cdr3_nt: TGTGCCAGCAGTCCCAGACTAGCGGGAGGGCCAAGGGGAAATGAGCAGTTCTTC

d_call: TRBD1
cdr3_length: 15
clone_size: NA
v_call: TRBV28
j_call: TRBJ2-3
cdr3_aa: CASTQPRGGTDTQYF
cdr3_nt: TGTGCCAGCACTCAACCTCGAGGGGGCACGGATACGCAGTATTTT

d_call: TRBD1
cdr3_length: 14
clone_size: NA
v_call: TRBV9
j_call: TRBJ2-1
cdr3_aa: CASVPTGRHNEQFF
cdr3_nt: TGTGCCAGCGTCCCGACAGGGCGCCACAATGAGCAGTTCTTC

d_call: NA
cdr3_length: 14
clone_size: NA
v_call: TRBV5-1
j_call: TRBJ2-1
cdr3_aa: CASSLVGSANEQFF
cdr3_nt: TGCGCCAGCAGCTTGGTTGGGAGTGCTAATGAGCAGTTCTTC